This is a list of T cell receptor beta chains from one sample in a study of chemoradiotherapy in HPV16-positive cancers. Sequenced by immunoSEQ multiplex PCR; TCRdb stores in-frame clones only, minus some. The sample lists fewer than 30,000 clones, roughly 94% occurring once. This sample was gathered from a patient who underwent chemoradiotherapy. The receptors were gathered from a human donor with HPV-associated anogenital cancer. Both conserved end residues are part of each CDR3. Fields, in order: D gene, clone size, J gene, V gene, CDR3 DNA, CDR3 protein. A D gene is named only where the DNA matches it firmly. Part of the rows lack a size; the others show once, few, many or a class for expanded clones.

>TRBD1|-|TRBJ1-2|TRBV18
TGTGCCAGCTCGCAAAAGACAGGGGTGGATGGCTACACCTTC
CASSQKTGVDGYTF
>TRBD1|-|TRBJ1-1|TRBV7-9
TGTGCCAGCAGCCCAAGGGGACAGGGAGGCACTGAAGCTTTCTTT
CASSPRGQGGTEAFF
>TRBD1|-|TRBJ1-1|TRBV2
TGTGCCAGCAAAACGGGACAGGGGAACACTGAAGCTTTCTTT
CASKTGQGNTEAFF
>TRBD1|-|TRBJ2-7|TRBV5-1
TGCGCCAGCAGGCCGACAGGGGATCAGTACGAGCAGTACTTC
CASRPTGDQYEQYF
>-|-|TRBJ1-4|TRBV7-2
TGTGCCAGCAGCCGTGGACGACTTAATGAAAAACTGTTTTTT
CASSRGRLNEKLFF
>TRBD1|-|TRBJ2-7|TRBV4-2
TGTGCCAGCAGCCAAGAGGTAGACAGGGGGTCCTACGAGCAGTACTTC
CASSQEVDRGSYEQYF
>-|-|TRBJ1-4|TRBV2
TGTGCCAGCAGTGAGCGGTACAAGGGCCCTTCAACTAATGAAAAACTGTTTTTT
CASSERYKGPSTNEKLFF
>-|once|TRBJ1-5|TRBV7-9
TGTGCCAGCAGCTTAGTAGGGCAGCCCCAGCATTTT
CASSLVGQPQHF
>TRBD1|-|TRBJ1-1|TRBV6-1
TGTGCCAGCAGTGAAGCGCGACAGGGGACACCGAACACTGAAGCTTTCTTT
CASSEARQGTPNTEAFF
>-|-|TRBJ2-7|TRBV5-6
TGTGCCAGCAGCTTGATAGGCCAGTCCTACGAGCAGTACTTC
CASSLIGQSYEQYF
>TRBD2|-|TRBJ2-3|TRBV28
TGTGCCAGCAGCCGAGCGGGGGGTCATACAGATACGCAGTATTTT
CASSRAGGHTDTQYF
>TRBD1|-|TRBJ1-1|TRBV7-9
TGTGCCAGCAGCTTATCAGGGGGCACTGAAGCTTTCTTT
CASSLSGGTEAFF
>TRBD1|-|TRBJ2-5|TRBV29-1
TGCAGCGTTGGAGCCGGACAGGGAGAGACCCAGTACTTC
CSVGAGQGETQYF
>-|-|TRBJ1-6|TRBV21-1
TGTGCCAGCAGAGGGACCTATAATTCACCCCTCCACTTT
CASRGTYNSPLHF
>TRBD1|-|TRBJ1-1|TRBV7-2
TGTGCCAGTTCTTGGACAGGAAGAACTGAAGCTTTCTTT
CASSWTGRTEAFF
>-|once|TRBJ2-7|TRBV5-1
TGCGCCAGCAGCTTGGACGCAGCCTACGAGCAGTACTTC
CASSLDAAYEQYF
>TRBD2|-|TRBJ2-1|TRBV7-6
TGTGCCAGCAGCTTAGTGGTAGCGGGGATCTACAATGAGCAGTTCTTC
CASSLVVAGIYNEQFF
>TRBD1|-|TRBJ1-3|TRBV28
TGTGCCAGCAGTTCGACAGGGTTCTCTGGAAACACCATATATTTT
CASSSTGFSGNTIYF
>TRBD2|-|TRBJ2-3|TRBV19
TGTGCCAGTAGTATTAGCGGGGCTCCATGGGCCACAGATACGCAGTATTTT
CASSISGAPWATDTQYF
>-|-|TRBJ2-3|TRBV10-3
TGTGCCATCAGTGAGTCGACAGAAAGCACAGATACGCAGTATTTT
CAISESTESTDTQYF
>-|-|TRBJ1-6|TRBV9
TGTGCCAGCAGCGCTACAGGGTCAGGAAATTCACCCCTCCACTTT
CASSATGSGNSPLHF
>TRBD2|-|TRBJ2-2|TRBV29-1
TGCAGCGTTGAAGGGTTTAGCGGGTACACCGGGGAGCTGTTTTTT
CSVEGFSGYTGELFF
>-|-|TRBJ1-1|TRBV5-5
TGTGCCAGCAGCCGGGTTATCACTGAAGCTTTCTTT
CASSRVITEAFF
>-|once|TRBJ1-1|TRBV2
TGTGCCAGCCTACCCTACACTGAAGCTTTCTTT
CASLPYTEAFF
>TRBD1|-|TRBJ2-7|TRBV2
TGTGCCAGCATCAGACAGGGGGATCAATCCTACGAGCAGTACTTC
CASIRQGDQSYEQYF
>TRBD2|once|TRBJ2-4|TRBV27
TGTGCCAGCATGGGGCTAGCGGGAGGTGGGCGAGCCAAAAACATTCAGTACTTC
CASMGLAGGGRAKNIQYF
>TRBD1|-|TRBJ2-4|TRBV7-9
TGTGCCAGCAGCTTAGCTATGGGACAGGGGGCAAACATTCAGTACTTC
CASSLAMGQGANIQYF
>-|-|TRBJ1-3|TRBV5-1
TGCGCCAGCAGCTTGGGGGCCGCGGACACCATATATTTT
CASSLGAADTIYF
>-|-|TRBJ1-5|TRBV7-9
TGTGCCAGCAGCTTGGAAAGGGATCAGCCCCAGCATTTT
CASSLERDQPQHF
>-|-|TRBJ2-7|TRBV28
TGTGCCAGCAGTTTCACGGGATCAAAGGGCTACGAGCAGTACTTC
CASSFTGSKGYEQYF
>-|once|TRBJ2-7|TRBV28
TGTGCCAGCAGTTTAGGGGTCTCCGAGCAGTACTTC
CASSLGVSEQYF
>-|-|TRBJ1-6|TRBV25-1
TGTGCCAGCTCGGGGAGTGAGGATTCACCCCTCCACTTT
CASSGSEDSPLHF
>-|-|TRBJ2-3|TRBV5-5
TGTGCCAGCAACCCGGCGGACGTTGAAGGGGATACGCAGTATTTT
CASNPADVEGDTQYF
>-|-|TRBJ2-4|TRBV4-1
TGCGCCAGCAGCCAAGATCGGGCCACAGGCTCTTCGGAGGACATTCAGTACTTC
CASSQDRATGSSEDIQYF
>-|once|TRBJ2-5|TRBV11-2
TGTGCCAGCAGCTCACCCACAGCCTCGGGAGAGACCCAGTACTTC
CASSSPTASGETQYF